The 28 T cell receptor beta chains reported below all come from one sample, sequenced in a study of cytomegalovirus exposure and HLA in healthy donors (dated by TCRdb to about 2017). The library was made by the immunoSEQ multiplex PCR assay. For the multiplex PCR, a mixture combining 60 forward primers for TCR Vbeta segments and 13 reverse primers for TCR Jbeta segments was used. Here the immuneACCESS table is served through TCRdb, limited to in-frame sequences with V and J called. Missing clones are a known gap in these copies; in checked studies unresolved V genes cover under half, and the rest lacks a known reason. The sample records approximately 180,000 clones, 9.5% to 15% of which are singletons. 7.8% of the sample comes from the top ten. Sequencing used PBMCs. The receptors stem from a man aged 50 to 60 in good health and CMV-seropositive.

The chain joins TRBV28 to TRBJ1-1; 7 bases map to TRBD1. Looked up from germline, CDR1 is MDHEN and CDR2 is SYDVKM. V gave up 6 bases and J gave up 6 bases; unmatched junction bases: 4. This CDR3 is 12 amino acids long. CDR3 region: CASRTGSSEAFF. The CDR3 coding sequence is TGTGCCAGCAGGACAGGGAGCTCTGAAGCTTTCTTT.

The J gene is TRBJ1-2, the V gene TRBV9; 9 bases are a match to TRBD1. The CDR3 spans 14 residues. CDR1 is SGDLS, CDR2 YYNGEE, per germline. Unmatched junction bases numbered 6, after V lost 5 bases and J lost 4 bases. The CDR3 nucleotides are TGTGCCAGCAGTGACACAGGGGGCGGCTATGGCTACACCTTC. It specifies CASSDTGGGYGYTF.

This clone has more than one count but fewer than ten. The genes are TRBV5-1 and TRBJ2-1; tentative D call: TRBD2 (6 bases). Germline V gene lookup returns CDR1 SGHRS and CDR2 YFSETQ. V lost 4 bases, J lost 4 bases, and 18 bases lay in between. The CDR3 length is 16 residues. The CDR3: CASSPLAGGDYNEQFF. In DNA, the CDR3 is TGCGCCAGCAGCCCTCTTGCCGGGGGAGATTACAATGAGCAGTTCTTC.

The chain has TRBV19 and TRBJ1-1, with TRBD1 matching over 7 bases. Germline-derived CDR1 and CDR2 are LNHDA and SQIVND (reference sequence). The CDR3 loop spans 13 amino acids. V shed 2 bases and J 4 bases; nucleotides not matched to a gene: 1. CDR3 nucleotide sequence: TGTGCCAGTAGTATACAGGGGGGCACTGAAGCTTTCTTT. This codes for CASSIQGGTEAFF.

V gene TRBV10-2 combines with J gene TRBJ2-7; the D is unclear. Germline-derived CDR1 and CDR2 are WSHSY and SAAADI. The CDR3 sequence is 13 residues long. V was pared by 6 bases and J by 1 base, with 10 bases between. The chain's CDR3 is CASSVLLSYEQYV. DNA of the CDR3: TGCGCCAGCAGCGTACTACTGTCCTACGAGCAGTACGTC.

The chain has TRBV15 and TRBJ1-2; the D gene is possibly TRBD1 (5 bases). CDR3 length: 12 amino acids. Germline loops: CDR1 LNHNV, CDR2 YYDKDF (reference sequence). Deletions cut 6 bases from V and 4 bases from J, with 9 bases between. The CDR3 DNA is TGTGCCACCAGTACCGACAGCTATGGCTACACCTTC. This sequence encodes CATSTDSYGYTF.

This clone has just a few counts. This chain joins TRBV9 and TRBJ1-4, with 8 bases fitting TRBD1. The CDR3 is 14 amino acids. Germline V gene lookup returns CDR1 SGDLS and CDR2 YYNGEE. Trimming took 1 base from V and 8 from J; bases not matched to a gene: 4. The CDR3 sequence: CASSVQGAGEKLFF. DNA of the CDR3: TGTGCCAGCAGCGTACAGGGGGCAGGGGAAAAACTGTTTTTT.

J is TRBJ2-1 and V is TRBV7-2; TRBD2 matches at 9 bases. Germline CDR1 is SGHTA and CDR2 is FQGNSA. J lost 10 bases, V lost 0 bases, and 1 base had no gene match. The CDR3 totals 13 residues. The CDR3 here is CASSLALAGEQFF. CDR3 DNA sequence: TGTGCCAGCAGCTTAGCGCTAGCGGGGGAGCAGTTCTTC.

The chain is built from TRBV30 and TRBJ1-1, with D perhaps TRBD1 (5 bases). The CDR3 length is 15 residues. CDR1 and CDR2 from the germline V gene are GTSNPN and SVGIG (reference sequence). V shed 4 bases and J shed 7 bases, with 22 bases lying between them. In nucleotides, the CDR3 is TGTGCCTGGATCGGGGGACTTCAAGAAGAACTTGAAGCTTTCTTT. Protein: CAWIGGLQEELEAFF.

This clone showed up just a few times. This chain joins TRBV7-6 and TRBJ2-1; 13 nucleotides match TRBD2. CDR3 size: 19 residues. CDR1 is SGHVS, CDR2 FNYEAQ, per germline. V shed 4 bases, J shed 9 bases, and the junction held 18 bases outside the gene matches. CDR3 sequence (DNA): TGTGCCAGCAGCTCCGGACTAGCGGGGGCCCCCAGATCCGCAATTGAGCAGTTCTTC. Its translation: CASSSGLAGAPRSAIEQFF. The whole variable domain, filled in from reference TRBV7-6 and TRBJ2-1, reads GAGVSQSPRYKVTKRGQDVALRCDPISGHVSLYWYRQALGQGPEFLTYFNYEAQQDKSGLPNDRFSAERPEGSISTLTIQRTEQRDSAMYRCASSSGLAGAPRSAIEQFFGPGTRLTVL.

This clone was counted a few times. This rearrangement joins TRBV5-1 to TRBJ1-1; no clear D gene. CDR1 and CDR2 (germline): SGHRS, YFSETQ. V was trimmed by 3 bases and J by 3 bases, leaving 12 bases between them. This CDR3 is 14 amino acids long. The CDR3 DNA reads as TGCGCCAGCAGCTCCCTGCGCGGGGACACTGAAGCTTTCTTT. The encoded protein is CASSSLRGDTEAFF.

This clone was observed a few times. The chain employs TRBV7-6 and TRBJ1-2, with TRBD1 as a possible D gene (5 bases). Germline CDR1 and CDR2: SGHVS and FNYEAQ. CDR3 length: 13 residues. Between the trimmed V and J ends, which lost 5 bases and 2 bases, there was a span of 9 bases. The CDR3 DNA follows: TGTGCCAGCAGCCCGGGACTCAACTATGGCTACACCTTC. Amino acids: CASSPGLNYGYTF. Filled out from reference TRBV7-6 and TRBJ1-2, the complete variable domain reads GAGVSQSPRYKVTKRGQDVALRCDPISGHVSLYWYRQALGQGPEFLTYFNYEAQQDKSGLPNDRFSAERPEGSISTLTIQRTEQRDSAMYRCASSPGLNYGYTFGSGTRLTVV.

The table lists this clone with a few counts. This chain joins TRBV7-9 and TRBJ1-2, with 9 bases lining up with TRBD1. The CDR3 sequence is 16 residues long. From germline, CDR1 is SEHNR and CDR2 FQNEAQ (reference sequence). V dropped 1 base and J dropped 5; count of bases not matched to a gene: 8. CDR3 region: CASSLGGQGNRYGYTF. Written as DNA, the CDR3 is TGTGCCAGCAGCTTAGGGGGACAGGGAAATCGGTATGGCTACACCTTC.

This clone was detected only a few times. The V and J genes are TRBV9 and TRBJ2-5; the match to TRBD2 covers 10 bases. The ends lost 2 bases at V and 4 bases at J; junction bases unmatched: 8. CDR3 length equals 16 residues. Germline assignment: CDR1 SGDLS and CDR2 YYNGEE. CDR3: CASSVRSGGAAETQYF. DNA of the CDR3: TGTGCCAGCAGCGTGAGAAGCGGGGGGGCCGCAGAGACCCAGTACTTC.

This clone came up a few times. The chain joins TRBV7-2 to TRBJ1-2; D gene unclear. The V and J ends lost 6 bases and 4 bases respectively, with 12 bases between them. Germline CDR1 reads SGHTA; CDR2 reads FQGNSA. The CDR3 contains 13 residues. The CDR3 sequence is CASSRHGSYGYTF. CDR3 DNA: TGTGCCAGCAGTCGCCACGGGTCCTATGGCTACACCTTC.

The sample holds a few counts of this clone. The V call is TRBV7-9, the J call TRBJ1-5; D is unresolved. Germline V gene sequence: CDR1 SEHNR, CDR2 FQNEAQ (reference sequence). The CDR3 totals 9 residues. This chain's CDR3 is CVRPEPQHF. The DNA of the CDR3 is TGTGTCCGTCCCGAGCCCCAGCATTTT.

The chain joins TRBV19 to TRBJ1-1, with D possibly TRBD1 on 5 matching bases. The CDR3 consists of 13 residues. The V end was cut by 5 bases, the J end by 3 bases, with 10 bases between. Germline CDR1 and CDR2: LNHDA and SQIVND (reference sequence). DNA of the CDR3: TGTGCCAGTAGTGACCGGGGGGACACTGAAGCTTTCTTT. It codes for CASSDRGDTEAFF.

The CDR3 DNA reads as TGTGCCAGCAGCCATCATATCGGGAAGAGGGGGCAAACCGGGGAGCTGTTTTTT. Its protein is CASSHHIGKRGQTGELFF. The V call is TRBV14, the J call TRBJ2-2, with 7 bases that match TRBD1. The CDR3 length is 18 residues. CDR1 and CDR2 (germline): SGHDN, FVKESK. Trimming took 3 bases from V and 5 from J; bases not matched to a gene: 15.

This clone was counted between two and nine times. The gene calls are TRBV5-6 and TRBJ1-1; a weak D match, TRBD1 (6 bases). Germline CDR1 reads SGHDT; CDR2 reads YYEEEE. The CDR3 consists of 15 residues. V gave up 4 bases and J gave up 6 bases, with 19 bases separating them. This CDR3 is CASSPGRGFLPEAFF. The CDR3 nucleotides read TGTGCCAGCAGCCCCGGTAGGGGGTTTCTTCCTGAAGCTTTCTTT.

This chain links TRBV11-3 with TRBJ1-1, with D tentatively TRBD1 (6 bases). The CDR3 extends over 11 amino acids. The germline CDR1 and CDR2 sequences are SGHNT and YENEEA. Between the trimmed V and J ends, which lost 5 bases and 8 bases, there was a span of 9 bases. CDR3 nucleotide sequence: TGTGCCAGCAGCGTCACAGGGGAAGCTTTCTTT. It codes for CASSVTGEAFF.

V usage is TRBV5-1 and J usage is TRBJ1-6; 9 bases map to TRBD1. This CDR3 contains 16 residues. The germline gives CDR1 SGHRS, CDR2 YFSETQ. V lost 2 bases to trimming and J lost 10 bases; unmatched junction nucleotides: 10. Here the CDR3 reads CASSLTGGAVYSPLHF. The CDR3 DNA sequence: TGCGCCAGCAGCTTAACAGGGGGCGCGGTCTACTCACCCCTCCACTTT. The variable domain in full, completed from reference TRBV5-1 and TRBJ1-6, reads KAGVTQTPRYLIKTRGQQVTLSCSPISGHRSVSWYQQTPGQGLQFLFEYFSETQRNKGNFPGRFSGRQFSNSRSEMNVSTLELGDSALYLCASSLTGGAVYSPLHFGNGTRLTVT.

This clone has a handful of counts. The CDR3 here is CSVVDRGYTEAFF. The CDR3 region has the DNA TGCAGCGTTGTGGACAGGGGGTACACTGAAGCTTTCTTT. The chain has TRBV29-1 and TRBJ1-1; TRBD1 agrees at 10 bases. Germline V CDR1 and CDR2: SQVTM, ANQGSEA. The CDR3 loop spans 13 amino acids. V lost 4 bases and J lost 3; bases outside the gene matches: 2.

This sequence joins TRBV6-5 and TRBJ2-4, with 12 nucleotides matching TRBD2. The CDR3 loop spans 14 amino acids. With V trimmed by 7 bases and J by 6 bases, 4 bases remained unmatched. Germline loops: CDR1 MNHEY, CDR2 SVGAGI. The DNA for the CDR3 is TGTGCCAGCACTCCTAGCGGGGGGGCAAACATTCAGTACTTC. It encodes CASTPSGGANIQYF.

This clone has just a few counts. V usage is TRBV10-3 and J usage is TRBJ2-5; D gene ambiguous. This CDR3 spans 13 amino acids. Trimming shortened V by 2 bases and J by 2 bases, and 6 bases separated the two germline ends. In germline, CDR1 is ENHRY, CDR2 SYGVKD. CDR3 amino acids: CAISEQTQETQYF. For the CDR3, the DNA is TGTGCCATCAGTGAGCAGACTCAAGAGACCCAGTACTTC.

The chain couples TRBV5-1 to TRBJ1-2; TRBD1 aligns across 7 bases. The CDR3 sequence is 15 residues long. V lost 2 bases, J lost 6 bases, and 10 bases stayed unmatched. CDR1 is SGHRS, CDR2 YFSETQ, per germline. CDR3 amino acids: CASSFGTATLDGYTF. CDR3 nucleotide sequence: TGCGCCAGCAGCTTTGGGACAGCCACTCTAGATGGCTACACCTTC. The entire variable domain, with the rest obtained from reference TRBV5-1 and TRBJ1-2, is as follows: KAGVTQTPRYLIKTRGQQVTLSCSPISGHRSVSWYQQTPGQGLQFLFEYFSETQRNKGNFPGRFSGRQFSNSRSEMNVSTLELGDSALYLCASSFGTATLDGYTFGSGTRLTVV.

The rearrangement links TRBV4-2 to TRBJ1-1, with a possible D match to TRBD1 (5 bases). The CDR3 has 15 amino acids. The germline V gene has CDR1 LGHNA and CDR2 YNFKEQ. Trimming cost V 0 bases and J 6 bases, with 14 bases left between them. CDR3 residues: CASSQDHQGSSEAFF. The CDR3, as DNA: TGTGCCAGCAGCCAAGATCATCAGGGTTCCTCTGAAGCTTTCTTT.

The chain joins TRBV11-3 to TRBJ2-3; 8 bases are a match to TRBD2. The germline V gene has CDR1 SGHNT and CDR2 YENEEA. The CDR3 has 16 amino acids. J was trimmed by 0 bases and V by 5 bases; bases with no gene match: 7. CDR3 nucleotide sequence: TGTGCCAGCAGCGCAGCGGGAGCCCGGAGCACAGATACGCAGTATTTT. Its protein product is CASSAAGARSTDTQYF.

This clone was seen more than once but under ten times. V and J are TRBV5-4 and TRBJ2-5; perhaps TRBD2 as D (6 bases). Per germline, CDR1 SGHNT and CDR2 YYREEE (reference sequence). Trimming left V 3 bases short and J 5 bases short, with 14 bases between. The CDR3 is 14 residues long. The CDR3 here is CASSSGTSLETQYF. CDR3 in DNA: TGTGCCAGCAGCTCGGGCACTAGCCTGGAGACCCAGTACTTC.